The 29 T cell receptor beta chains below were found in one sample sequenced in a study of cytomegalovirus exposure and HLA in healthy donors. PCR employed 60 Vbeta and 13 Jbeta primers. Measured with immunoSEQ multiplex PCR; TCRdb has only the in-frame clones, and not every one. The sample consists of 100,000 to 150,000 clones, under 85% of them appearing once. Sequenced input: PBMCs. These receptor sequences come from a woman in her forties or fifties in good health and CMV-seropositive.

Written as DNA, the CDR3 is TGCGCCAGCAGCTGGGGGGGGACTAGCGTCACAGATACGCAGTATTTT. Protein: CASSWGGTSVTDTQYF. V usage is TRBV5-1 and J usage is TRBJ2-3; 10 bases map to TRBD2. Germline trimming cut 3 bases from V and 2 bases from J; bases unmatched to any gene: 6. The CDR3 contains 16 residues. The V gene's germline CDR1 is SGHRS and CDR2 YFSETQ.

V gene TRBV10-3 combines with J gene TRBJ2-5; no firm D call. Germline CDR1 ENHRY, CDR2 SYGVKD. CDR3 length: 13 residues. With 6 bases removed from V and 3 bases from J, the gap between germline ends came to 11 bases. CDR3 amino acids: CAISLRGEETQYF. DNA for the CDR3: TGTGCCATCAGCCTTCGTGGAGAAGAGACCCAGTACTTC.

The chain has TRBV4-1 and TRBJ2-5; 9 bases map to TRBD2. J was trimmed by 4 bases and V by 4 bases; bases with no gene match: 16. Germline CDR1 reads MGHRA; CDR2 reads YSYEKL. The CDR3 runs 18 residues. The CDR3 here is CASSPTGTSLGSGETQYF. The DNA of the CDR3 is TGCGCCAGCAGCCCAACCGGGACTAGCCTCGGTTCCGGAGAGACCCAGTACTTC.

The rearrangement links TRBV28 to TRBJ1-5; possible D gene TRBD1, 5 bases. The length of the CDR3 is 13 residues. Per germline, CDR1 MDHEN and CDR2 SYDVKM. V was clipped by 5 bases and J by 9 bases, with 14 bases between them. CDR3 bases: TGTGCCAGCAGTGTGTTGGAGGGGCGGCCCCAGCATTTT. Its protein product is CASSVLEGRPQHF.

This sequence joins TRBV2 and TRBJ2-1, with TRBD1 as a possible D gene (6 bases). V was trimmed by 6 bases and J by 10 bases, leaving 16 bases between them. The CDR3 length is 13 residues. The germline V gene encodes CDR1 SNHLY and CDR2 FYNNEI. CDR3 sequence (DNA): TGTGCCAGCAGGGATGACGGGACACTGGAGCAGTTCTTC. As protein: CASRDDGTLEQFF.

The gene calls are TRBV6-1 and TRBJ2-7, with 7 bases aligning to TRBD1. This CDR3 spans 14 amino acids. Looked up from germline, CDR1 is MNHNS and CDR2 is SASEGT. The ends lost 4 bases at V and 4 bases at J; junction bases unmatched: 7. This chain's CDR3 is CASSVRAGGYEQYF. The CDR3 DNA reads TGTGCCAGCAGTGTTAGGGCAGGGGGTTACGAGCAGTACTTC.

The table lists this clone with a few counts. The rearrangement uses TRBV2 and TRBJ2-5; a possible D gene is TRBD1 (5 bases). The germline gives CDR1 SNHLY, CDR2 FYNNEI. CDR3 size: 13 residues. Trimming took off 4 bases at V and 1 base at J, with 7 bases between the two ends. For the CDR3, the DNA is TGTGCCAGCAGTGGACAGATCCAAGAGACCCAGTACTTC. Translated: CASSGQIQETQYF.

The rearrangement uses TRBV27 and TRBJ2-7; the D gene is possibly TRBD1 (5 bases). CDR1 and CDR2 (germline): MNHEY, SMNVEV (reference sequence). This CDR3 has 14 amino acids. V was cut by 1 base and J by 1 base, with 8 bases left in between. The CDR3 sequence is CASSLWGPSYEQYF. The DNA of the CDR3 is TGTGCCAGCAGTTTATGGGGCCCTTCCTACGAGCAGTACTTC.

This sequence joins TRBV5-1 and TRBJ2-2, with D possibly being TRBD1 (6 bases). Between the trimmed V and J ends, which lost 5 bases and 1 base, there was a span of 12 bases. The CDR3 consists of 15 residues. Germline assignment: CDR1 SGHRS and CDR2 YFSETQ. CDR3 amino acids: CASREQTGNTGELFF. The CDR3 DNA reads as TGCGCCAGCAGGGAACAGACAGGGAACACCGGGGAGCTGTTTTTT.

This chain uses TRBV6-5 with TRBJ2-3; D uncertain. Trimming cost V 5 bases and J 5 bases, with 14 bases left between them. The CDR3 is 14 residues long. Per the germline V gene, CDR1 is MNHEY and CDR2 is SVGAGI. CDR3 sequence (DNA): TGTGCCAGCAGTGACCGGTCTGGCGGAGATACGCAGTATTTT. It yields the protein CASSDRSGGDTQYF.

The V call is TRBV9, the J call TRBJ2-5; the match to TRBD2 covers 7 bases. The CDR3 runs to 14 residues. V lost 4 bases and J lost 5; bases outside the gene matches: 8. Germline V gene data show CDR1 as SGDLS and CDR2 as YYNGEE. CDR3 loop: CASSIGLERETQYF. In DNA form, the CDR3 reads TGTGCCAGCAGCATCGGACTAGAGCGGGAGACCCAGTACTTC.

The chain is built from TRBV5-6 and TRBJ1-3; D gene uncertain. The CDR3 has 16 residues. Per the germline V gene, CDR1 is SGHDT and CDR2 is YYEEEE. V dropped 2 bases and J dropped 0 bases, with 12 bases sitting between them. The DNA for the CDR3 is TGTGCCAGCAGCTTTTTATCCGGGAGCTCTGGAAACACCATATATTTT. It translates to CASSFLSGSSGNTIYF.

The chain joins TRBV28 to TRBJ2-1, with 7 bases matching TRBD2. The V gene end was trimmed by 6 bases and the J gene end by 6 bases; junction bases not matched to a gene: 5. The CDR3 has 13 amino acids. CDR1 MDHEN and CDR2 SYDVKM come from the germline V gene. The CDR3 protein is CASSRTGGNEQFF. The CDR3 DNA reads TGTGCCAGCAGCCGGACGGGGGGCAATGAGCAGTTCTTC.

V usage is TRBV5-6 and J usage is TRBJ2-7, with 9 bases that match TRBD2. Germline V gene data show CDR1 as SGHDT and CDR2 as YYEEEE. Unmatched junction bases numbered 8, after V lost 3 bases and J lost 4 bases. This CDR3 comprises 15 residues. Written as DNA, the CDR3 is TGTGCCAGCAGCTCGGCCAGCGGGGGGCCATACGAGCAGTACTTC. Translated, it gives CASSSASGGPYEQYF.

By sample share, this clone is medium-sized. The CDR3 sequence: CASSTQTVRTETQYF. The CDR3 nucleotides read TGTGCCAGCAGTACCCAGACAGTTCGGACCGAGACCCAGTACTTC. V gene TRBV27 combines with J gene TRBJ2-5; tentatively, D is TRBD1 (5 bases). The CDR3 totals 15 residues. Between the trimmed V and J ends, which lost 5 bases and 5 bases, there was a span of 18 bases. The V gene's germline CDR1 is MNHEY and CDR2 SMNVEV (reference sequence).

The V gene is TRBV5-1, the J gene TRBJ1-4; 9 positions match TRBD1. The germline gives CDR1 SGHRS, CDR2 YFSETQ. The CDR3 length is 15 residues. Losses at the gene ends were 0 bases for V and 6 bases for J; bases not matched to a gene: 3. The CDR3 DNA sequence: TGCGCCAGCAGCTTGGGGGGACAGGGATATGAAAAACTGTTTTTT. It encodes CASSLGGQGYEKLFF.

The rearrangement joins TRBV7-8 to TRBJ1-5; TRBD1 agrees at 8 bases. V dropped 6 bases and J dropped 5; count of bases not matched to a gene: 9. CDR1 SGHVS and CDR2 FQNEAQ come from the germline V gene. The CDR3 sequence is 15 residues long. DNA of the CDR3: TGTGCCAGCAGTCATAATAGGGACAGGCATCAGCCCCAGCATTTT. This gives the protein CASSHNRDRHQPQHF. The entire variable domain, with the rest obtained from reference TRBV7-8 and TRBJ1-5, is as follows: GAGVSQSPRYKVAKRGQDVALRCDPISGHVSLFWYQQALGQGPEFLTYFQNEAQLDKSGLPSDRFFAERPEGSVSTLKIQRTQQEDSAVYLCASSHNRDRHQPQHFGDGTRLSIL.

This clone was seen more than once but under ten times. V usage is TRBV2 and J usage is TRBJ2-5, with D possibly being TRBD1 (6 bases). Trimming took off 8 bases at V and 3 bases at J, with 10 bases between the two ends. This CDR3 region has 12 residues. Germline loops: CDR1 SNHLY, CDR2 FYNNEI. CDR3 sequence reads: CASGYREETQYF. The CDR3 DNA follows: TGTGCCAGCGGTTACAGGGAAGAGACCCAGTACTTC.

The genes are TRBV5-8 and TRBJ2-7, with 8 positions matching TRBD2. The germline V gene encodes CDR1 SGHTS and CDR2 YDEGEE. There are 13 residues in the CDR3. The ends lost 5 bases at V and 5 bases at J; junction bases unmatched: 6. CDR3 nucleotides: TGTGCCAGCAGACAAACTAGCGGCAACGAGCAGTACTTC. Its translation: CASRQTSGNEQYF.

The V call is TRBV9, the J call TRBJ2-5, with D possibly TRBD1 on 5 matching bases. Germline CDR1 and CDR2: SGDLS and YYNGEE. Trimming pared 3 bases from V and 4 bases from J, leaving 16 bases between. This CDR3 contains 15 residues. The CDR3 loop is CASSAEGTGRETQYF. DNA of the CDR3: TGTGCCAGCAGCGCCGAAGGAACAGGACGAGAGACCCAGTACTTC.

As for this clone: A read error may produce the germline difference seen at one junction end. This chain connects TRBV7-9 to TRBJ1-1, with a weak D call TRBD1 (5 bases). Germline lookup yields CDR1 SEHNR and CDR2 FQNEAQ (reference sequence). The CDR3 contains 14 residues. The CDR3 protein is CSSSLGAANTEAFF. CDR3 nucleotides: TGTTCCAGCAGCTTAGGGGCAGCCAACACTGAAGCTTTCTTT.

The chain combines TRBV19 with TRBJ2-5, with D perhaps TRBD2 (6 bases). CDR1 is LNHDA, CDR2 SQIVND, per germline (reference sequence). The CDR3 loop spans 14 amino acids. V was shortened by 5 bases and J by 4 bases, with 14 bases between the two germline ends. The chain's CDR3 is CASSVPGGGETQYF. The CDR3 DNA reads as TGTGCCAGTAGTGTTCCCGGGGGTGGAGAGACCCAGTACTTC.

The V gene is TRBV10-3, the J gene TRBJ1-2; TRBD1 aligns across 10 bases. Germline-derived CDR1 and CDR2 are ENHRY and SYGVKD. J gave up 7 bases and V 0 bases, and 5 bases lay outside the gene matches. This CDR3 spans 15 amino acids. For the CDR3, the DNA is TGTGCCATCAGTGAGTCGGGGACAGGGGCGAGTGGCTACACCTTC. It yields the protein CAISESGTGASGYTF.

The chain carries TRBV5-4 and TRBJ2-2, with 12 bases matching TRBD1. Looked up from germline, CDR1 is SGHNT and CDR2 is YYREEE (reference sequence). Losses at the gene ends were 4 bases for V and 4 bases for J; bases not matched to a gene: 5. The length of the CDR3 is 16 residues. The CDR3 DNA reads as TGTGCCAGCAGCAAGGGACAGGGGGCAGTCACCGGGGAGCTGTTTTTT. Translating gives CASSKGQGAVTGELFF.

The chain has TRBV7-2 and TRBJ2-1, with 10 bases matching TRBD1. The CDR3 consists of 16 residues. The germline gives CDR1 SGHTA, CDR2 FQGNSA. The V gene end was trimmed by 5 bases and the J gene end by 7 bases; junction bases not matched to a gene: 11. DNA for the CDR3: TGTGCCAGCAGCCCGAGACCGACGGACAGGGGGAATGAGCAGTTCTTC. Its protein product is CASSPRPTDRGNEQFF.

This chain connects TRBV7-2 to TRBJ1-2; D not resolved. This CDR3 region has 13 residues. Germline-derived CDR1 and CDR2 are SGHTA and FQGNSA. V was clipped by 2 bases and J by 6 bases, with 10 bases between them. CDR3 bases: TGTGCCAGCAGCTTAAGGAGCCTAGATGGCTACACCTTC. Translating gives CASSLRSLDGYTF.

This clone appeared a few times. The genes are TRBV19 and TRBJ2-7; D is possibly TRBD2 (5 bases). Germline V gives CDR1 LNHDA, CDR2 SQIVND (reference sequence). CDR3 length: 12 amino acids. Trimming cost V 6 bases and J 7 bases, with 13 bases left between them. CDR3 amino acids: CASSPRTGEQYF. The CDR3 coding sequence is TGTGCCAGTAGCCCAAGGACTGGGGAGCAGTACTTC. The full variable domain, with the rest looked up from reference TRBV19 and TRBJ2-7, is DGGITQSPKYLFRKEGQNVTLSCEQNLNHDAMYWYRQDPGQGLRLIYYSQIVNDFQKGDIAEGYSVSREKKESFPLTVTSAQKNPTAFYLCASSPRTGEQYFGPGTRLTVT.

The chain has TRBV10-3 and TRBJ1-5; weak D call: TRBD1 (5 bases). CDR1 and CDR2 from the germline V gene are ENHRY and SYGVKD. V was clipped by 5 bases and J by 5 bases, with 13 bases between them. CDR3 length: 14 residues. The CDR3 reads CAISPGAGYQPQHF. Written as DNA, the CDR3 is TGTGCCATCAGTCCCGGGGCGGGGTATCAGCCCCAGCATTTT.

This sequence joins TRBV28 and TRBJ2-5; a possible D gene is TRBD1 (5 bases). Gene TRBJ2-7 matches the end of the DNA better, so the J call may be wrong. The CDR3 contains 16 residues. Per germline, CDR1 MDHEN and CDR2 SYDVKM. CDR3 bases: TGTGCCAGCAGCACCCGCCGCAGGGCCCCACACCACGAGCAGTACTTC. Protein sequence: CASSTRRRAPHHEQYF.